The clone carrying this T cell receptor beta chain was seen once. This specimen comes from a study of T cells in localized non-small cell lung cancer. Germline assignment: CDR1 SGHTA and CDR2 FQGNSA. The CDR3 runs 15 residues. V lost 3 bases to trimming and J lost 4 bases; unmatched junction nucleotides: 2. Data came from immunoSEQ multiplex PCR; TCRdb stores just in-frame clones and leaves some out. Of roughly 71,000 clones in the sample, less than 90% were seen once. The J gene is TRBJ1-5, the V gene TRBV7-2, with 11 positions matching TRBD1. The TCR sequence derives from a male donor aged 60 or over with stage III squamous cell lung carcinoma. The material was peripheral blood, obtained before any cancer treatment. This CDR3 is CASSFGQGANQPQHF. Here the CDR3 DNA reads TGTGCCAGCAGCTTTGGACAGGGGGCGAATCAGCCCCAGCATTTT.